This T cell receptor beta chain was retrieved from a study of cytotoxic CD8 clonotypes in ibrutinib-treated CLL. This clone has only a few counts. Profiling relied on immunoSEQ multiplex PCR, and the TCRdb table lists in-frame clones only, not all of them. The table has 7,900 or so clones, approximately 79% seen once. The sequences come from PBMCs, collected before ibrutinib treatment. This TCR came from a human donor with chronic lymphocytic leukemia.

CDR3 sequence reads: CASSPSRGYTF. In nucleotides, the CDR3 is TGTGCCAGCTCACCCTCCCGGGGCTACACCTTC. The chain uses TRBV18 and TRBJ1-2; D is uncertain. This CDR3 is built from 11 residues. Germline V lookup: CDR1 KGHSH, CDR2 LQKENI. V was cut by 3 bases and J by 8 bases, with 7 bases left in between.